This is a list of T cell receptor beta chains from one sample in a study of blood T cell repertoires in COVID-19. Sequencing used immunoSEQ multiplex PCR; TCRdb keeps in-frame clones, though not all of them. This sample has a few hundred thousand clones, with around 89% found just once. Sample: peripheral blood. These receptors were obtained from a woman between 25 and 40 years old who had recovered from COVID-19. CDR3s include the opening cysteine and the closing phenylalanine or tryptophan. Each record gives: D gene, J gene, V gene, clone size, CDR3 protein, CDR3 DNA. A D gene is named only where the DNA matches it firmly. Some rows mark clone size as missing; the rest say once, few, many or name a class of expanded clone.

>TRBD1|TRBJ1-1|TRBV30|NA
CAWSADRANTEAFF
TGTGCCTGGAGTGCCGACAGGGCGAACACTGAAGCTTTCTTT
>TRBD1|TRBJ1-6|TRBV6-2/TRBV6-3|NA
CASSYGGQRNSPLHF
TGTGCCAGCAGTTACGGGGGACAGCGTAATTCACCCCTCCACTTT
>TRBD1|TRBJ2-1|TRBV14|NA
CASSPRTGRNIYNEQFF
TGTGCCAGCAGCCCCCGGACAGGACGGAACATCTACAATGAGCAGTTCTTC
>TRBD2|TRBJ2-3|TRBV5-6|NA
CASSYRLAGGASTDTQYF
TGTGCCAGCAGCTACCGACTAGCGGGGGGCGCTAGCACAGATACGCAGTATTTT
>NA|TRBJ2-7|TRBV14|NA
CASSQDPTALYEQYF
TGTGCCAGCAGCCAAGATCCAACAGCACTCTACGAGCAGTACTTC
>TRBD1|TRBJ1-5|TRBV29-1|NA
CSVGQGKGQPQHF
TGCAGCGTTGGACAGGGGAAGGGTCAGCCCCAGCATTTT
>TRBD1|TRBJ1-1|TRBV28|NA
CASSGGTGGMQAFF
TGTGCCAGCAGTGGCGGGACAGGGGGTATGCAAGCTTTCTTT
>NA|TRBJ1-3|TRBV4-2|NA
CASSHSPGNTIYF
TGTGCCAGCAGTCACTCCCCTGGAAACACCATATATTTT
>NA|TRBJ1-1|TRBV2|NA
CASKGYTEAFF
TGTGCCAGCAAGGGGTACACTGAAGCTTTCTTT
>TRBD2|TRBJ2-7|TRBV19|NA
CASNSGGAYEQYF
TGTGCCAGCAATAGCGGGGGTGCCTACGAGCAGTACTTC
>NA|TRBJ1-1|TRBV10-3|NA
CAISESIRENTEAFF
TGTGCCATCAGTGAGTCGATACGGGAGAACACTGAAGCTTTCTTT
>NA|TRBJ2-3|TRBV19|NA
CASSPFNGGQTQYF
TGTGCCAGTAGTCCCTTTAACGGCGGACAAACGCAGTATTTT
>NA|TRBJ2-7|TRBV11-3|NA
CASSASVTYEQYF
TGTGCCAGCAGCGCTAGCGTCACCTACGAGCAGTACTTC
>NA|TRBJ1-1|TRBV6-2/TRBV6-3|NA
CASSTKGEEAFF
TGTGCCAGCAGTACTAAGGGGGAAGAAGCTTTCTTT
>NA|TRBJ2-1|TRBV2|NA
CASSELASLEQFF
TGTGCCAGCAGTGAATTGGCTAGCCTTGAGCAGTTCTTC
>NA|TRBJ2-2|TRBV5-1|NA
CASSYTGPGTGELFF
TGCGCCAGCAGCTACACAGGGCCTGGCACCGGGGAGCTGTTTTTT
>NA|TRBJ2-1|TRBV5-4|once
CASGTRGSSYNEQFF
TGTGCCAGCGGGACTCGAGGAAGCTCCTACAATGAGCAGTTCTTC
>NA|TRBJ1-2|TRBV28|NA
CASSSSVEGWYYGYTF
TGTGCCAGCAGCTCGAGTGTGGAGGGGTGGTACTATGGCTACACCTTC
>TRBD1|TRBJ2-7|TRBV7-6|NA
CASSPMGQRSYEQYF
TGTGCCAGCAGCCCAATGGGACAGCGATCCTACGAGCAGTACTTC
>TRBD1|TRBJ2-3|TRBV2|NA
CASSTRDSYGTDTQYF
TGTGCCAGCAGTACCCGGGACAGTTACGGCACAGATACGCAGTATTTT